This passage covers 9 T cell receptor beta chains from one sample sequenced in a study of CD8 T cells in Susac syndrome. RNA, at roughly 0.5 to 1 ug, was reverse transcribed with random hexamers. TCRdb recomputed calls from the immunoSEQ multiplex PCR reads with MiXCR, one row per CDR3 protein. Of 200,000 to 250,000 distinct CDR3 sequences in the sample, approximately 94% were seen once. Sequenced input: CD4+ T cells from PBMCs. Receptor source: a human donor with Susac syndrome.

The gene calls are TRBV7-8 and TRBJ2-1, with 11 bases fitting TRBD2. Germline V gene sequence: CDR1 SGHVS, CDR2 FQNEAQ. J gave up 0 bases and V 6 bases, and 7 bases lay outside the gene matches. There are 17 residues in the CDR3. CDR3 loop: CASSPRTSGLSYNEQFF. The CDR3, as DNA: TGTGCCAGCAGTCCTAGGACTAGCGGGCTCTCCTACAATGAGCAGTTCTTC.

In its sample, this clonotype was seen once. The DNA for the CDR3 is TGTGCCACCGAGGAGACCTGGTCTAGCAATCAGCCCCAGCATTTT. Protein sequence: CATEETWSSNQPQHF. The rearrangement links TRBV15 to TRBJ1-5; the D is unclear. Germline V gene lookup returns CDR1 LNHNV and CDR2 YYDKDF (reference sequence). V dropped 8 bases and J dropped 0 bases, with 14 bases sitting between them. The CDR3 loop spans 15 amino acids.

In DNA, the CDR3 is TGTGCCAGCAGTTACTGGACAGGGGCCGAGCAGTACTTC. Protein: CASSYWTGAEQYF. V gene TRBV6-2 or TRBV6-3 combines with J gene TRBJ2-7, with 9 bases that match TRBD1. The CDR3 extends over 13 amino acids. CDR1 and CDR2 (germline): MNHEY, SVGEGT. The J segment lost 6 bases and the V segment lost 1 base, leaving 1 base of the junction unmatched.

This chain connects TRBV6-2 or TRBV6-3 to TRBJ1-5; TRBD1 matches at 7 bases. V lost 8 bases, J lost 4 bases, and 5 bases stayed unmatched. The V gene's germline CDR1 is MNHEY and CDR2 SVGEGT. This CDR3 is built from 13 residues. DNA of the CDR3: TGTGCCAGCCTCCGGGACAGAAATCAGCCCCAGCATTTT. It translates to CASLRDRNQPQHF.

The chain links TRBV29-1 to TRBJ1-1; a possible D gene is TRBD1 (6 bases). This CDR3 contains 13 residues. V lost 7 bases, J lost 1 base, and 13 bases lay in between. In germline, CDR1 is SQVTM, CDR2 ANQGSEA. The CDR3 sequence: CSGGRGANTEAFF. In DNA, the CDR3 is TGCAGCGGAGGCCGGGGGGCGAACACTGAAGCTTTCTTT.

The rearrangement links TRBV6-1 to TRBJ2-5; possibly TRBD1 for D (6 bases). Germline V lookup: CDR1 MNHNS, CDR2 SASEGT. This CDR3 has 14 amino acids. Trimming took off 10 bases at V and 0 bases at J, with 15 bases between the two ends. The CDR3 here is CATRTVGYQETQYF. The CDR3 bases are TGTGCCACCAGGACAGTCGGGTACCAAGAGACCCAGTACTTC.

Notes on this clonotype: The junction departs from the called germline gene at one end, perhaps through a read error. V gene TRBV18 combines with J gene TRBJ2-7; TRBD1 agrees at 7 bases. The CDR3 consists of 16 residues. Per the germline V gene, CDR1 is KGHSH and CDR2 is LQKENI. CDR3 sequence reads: CASSPNRDSSSYEQYF. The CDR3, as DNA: TGTGCCAGTTCACCGAACCGGGACAGCTCATCCTACGAGCAGTACTTC.

CDR3 amino acids: CASSYLGGNTEAFF. CDR3 bases: TGTGCCAGCAGCTATCTGGGCGGGAACACTGAAGCTTTCTTT. The V gene is TRBV3-1, the J gene TRBJ1-1; D is undetermined. V was trimmed by 5 bases and J by 1 base, leaving 11 bases between them. There are 14 residues in the CDR3. Germline loops: CDR1 LGHDT, CDR2 YNNKEL (reference sequence).

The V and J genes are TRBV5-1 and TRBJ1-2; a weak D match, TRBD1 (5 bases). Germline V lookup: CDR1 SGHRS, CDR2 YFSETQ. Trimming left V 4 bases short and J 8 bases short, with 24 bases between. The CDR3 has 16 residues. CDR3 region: CASSELSGTGFGGYTF. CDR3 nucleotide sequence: TGCGCCAGCAGCGAACTGTCCGGGACCGGATTCGGGGGCTACACCTTC. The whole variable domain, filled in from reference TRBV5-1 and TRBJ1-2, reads KAGVTQTPRYLIKTRGQQVTLSCSPISGHRSVSWYQQTPGQGLQFLFEYFSETQRNKGNFPGRFSGRQFSNSRSEMNVSTLELGDSALYLCASSELSGTGFGGYTFGSGTRLTVV.